This T cell receptor (beta chain) was obtained from a study of PD-1 blockade in mismatch repair-deficient tumors. Only one count was recorded for this clone. The repertoire was sequenced with immunoSEQ multiplex PCR; TCRdb's copy has only in-frame clones and lacks some. This table has about 38,000 clones, about 85% appearing once. This receptor was taken from an adult with mismatch repair-deficient cancer. The specimen comprised peripheral blood, sampled 4 weeks after starting pembrolizumab.

The CDR3 region is CASSQDIGTGTYEQYF. In DNA form, the CDR3 reads TGTGCCAGCAGCCAAGATATCGGGACAGGGACCTACGAGCAGTACTTC. V is TRBV14 and J is TRBJ2-7, with 9 positions matching TRBD1. The CDR3 is 16 residues long. Germline V CDR1 and CDR2: SGHDN, FVKESK. Trimming removed 0 bases from V and 2 bases from J; junction bases left unmatched: 5. Drawing the rest from reference TRBV14 and TRBJ2-7, the complete variable domain is EAGVTQFPSHSVIEKGQTVTLRCDPISGHDNLYWYRRVMGKEIKFLLHFVKESKQDESGMPNNRFLAERTGGTYSTLKVQPAELEDSGVYFCASSQDIGTGTYEQYFGPGTRLTVT.